A single sample is the source of the 27 T cell receptor beta chains below, sequenced in a study of Ad26.COV2.S vaccination and SARS-CoV-2 variants. Sequencing used immunoSEQ multiplex PCR; TCRdb keeps in-frame clones, though not all of them. The sample records about 440,000 clones, about nine tenths being singletons. Treatment defined: around 19 received Ad26.COV2.S at low or high dose, single or two shots; about five received placebo; per-sample allocation not given. The investigators took samples on day 63 after the first vaccine or placebo injection. The starting material was peripheral blood, obtained in a trial of Ad26.COV2.S vaccine versus placebo. The source of these receptors is a person between 18 and 65 years old who received the Ad26.COV2.S COVID-19 vaccine or a placebo.

This chain links TRBV4-3 with TRBJ2-7, with 11 positions matching TRBD2. The CDR3 length is 17 residues. V dropped 0 bases and J dropped 6; count of bases not matched to a gene: 10. Germline lookup yields CDR1 LGHNA and CDR2 YSLEER. This CDR3 is CASSQDRLSGRAGEQYF. The DNA for the CDR3 is TGCGCCAGCAGCCAAGATCGACTTAGCGGGAGGGCTGGCGAGCAGTACTTC.

The chain combines TRBV28 with TRBJ1-5; D remains ambiguous. Trimming removed 3 bases from V and 5 bases from J, with 17 bases in between. Per germline, CDR1 MDHEN and CDR2 SYDVKM. The CDR3 has 16 residues. The CDR3 spells CASSLGPIRTDQPQHF. The CDR3 DNA sequence: TGTGCCAGCAGTTTGGGCCCGATAAGAACCGATCAGCCCCAGCATTTT.

The gene calls are TRBV18 and TRBJ2-7, with 9 bases identical to TRBD2. The V segment lost 0 bases and the J segment 5 bases; nucleotides outside the gene matches: 2. CDR1 and CDR2 from the germline V gene are KGHSH and LQKENI. The CDR3 totals 14 residues. The CDR3 DNA reads TGTGCCAGCTCACCACCAGCGGGAGGACACGAGCAGTACTTC. Protein sequence: CASSPPAGGHEQYF.

The rearrangement uses TRBV5-5 and TRBJ2-7; the D is unclear. The V gene lost 1 base and the J gene lost 6 bases, with 5 bases spanning the gap. CDR1 is SGHKS and CDR2 is YYEKEE in the germline V gene (reference sequence). The CDR3 spans 11 residues. This chain's CDR3 is CASSLIGEQYF. DNA of the CDR3: TGTGCCAGCAGCTTGATCGGCGAGCAGTACTTC.

The sample holds a few counts of this clone. At the DNA level, this CDR3 is encoded by other sequences in the same sample as well. This chain joins TRBV28 and TRBJ1-5, with D perhaps TRBD1 (5 bases). The CDR3 length is 14 residues. Between the trimmed V and J ends, which lost 5 bases and 3 bases, there was a span of 11 bases. Germline V gene data show CDR1 as MDHEN and CDR2 as SYDVKM. The DNA of the CDR3 is TGTGCCAGCAGTCTTGGCAGGGTCAATCAGCCCCAGCATTTT. Residues: CASSLGRVNQPQHF.

The chain links TRBV19 to TRBJ2-7; tentatively, D is TRBD2 (6 bases). V lost 6 bases and J 5 bases, leaving 14 bases between the germline ends. Germline V gives CDR1 LNHDA, CDR2 SQIVND (reference sequence). The CDR3 contains 13 residues. DNA for the CDR3: TGTGCCAGTAGGAGACTAGGTGCGGACGAGCAGTACTTC. Amino acid sequence: CASRRLGADEQYF.

V is TRBV2 and J is TRBJ2-3; TRBD2 matches 8 bases. Per the germline V gene, CDR1 is SNHLY and CDR2 is FYNNEI. J was trimmed by 0 bases and V by 5 bases; bases with no gene match: 7. CDR3 length equals 16 residues. CDR3 in DNA: TGTGCCAGCAGTACTTTAGCGGGACCTAGCACAGATACGCAGTATTTT. Protein sequence: CASSTLAGPSTDTQYF.

This sequence joins TRBV29-1 and TRBJ2-7; 12 positions agree with TRBD2. Per the germline V gene, CDR1 is SQVTM and CDR2 is ANQGSEA. The J segment lost 4 bases and the V segment lost 7 bases, leaving 11 bases of the junction unmatched. The CDR3 is 15 amino acids. CDR3 nucleotides: TGCAGCGCCCTGACTAGCGGGAGAACTAGTTACGAGCAGTACTTC. This encodes CSALTSGRTSYEQYF.

This clone showed up just a few times. This rearrangement joins TRBV19 to TRBJ1-1; the match to TRBD1 covers 9 bases. CDR3 size: 15 residues. Trimming took 5 bases from V and 4 from J; bases not matched to a gene: 8. Germline CDR1 reads LNHDA; CDR2 reads SQIVND (reference sequence). The CDR3 is CASSPPRDRATEAFF. Here the CDR3 DNA reads TGTGCCAGTAGTCCTCCCCGGGACAGGGCCACTGAAGCTTTCTTT.

This clone was seen only once. This rearrangement joins TRBV6-6 to TRBJ1-3; D uncertain. The CDR3 runs 15 residues. Germline CDR1 and CDR2: MNHNY and SVGAGI (reference sequence). V was cut by 2 bases and J by 2 bases, with 10 bases left in between. The DNA for the CDR3 is TGTGCCAGCAGTTACCGCGATAGTCCTGGAAACACCATATATTTT. Amino acids: CASSYRDSPGNTIYF.

V gene TRBV5-4 combines with J gene TRBJ2-5; possibly TRBD1 or TRBD2 for D (6 bases each). The CDR3 spans 12 residues. Looked up from germline, CDR1 is SGHNT and CDR2 is YYREEE (reference sequence). The V end lost 6 bases, the J end lost 7 bases, and 13 bases lay between the germline ends. CDR3 in DNA: TGTGCCAGCACCTCCAAGGGGGGGACCCAGTACTTC. This sequence encodes CASTSKGGTQYF.

V and J are TRBV7-9 and TRBJ2-7, with D possibly matching TRBD1 (6 bases). With 3 bases removed from V and 11 bases from J, the gap between germline ends came to 11 bases. Germline V CDR1 and CDR2: SEHNR, FQNEAQ (reference sequence). CDR3 length: 11 amino acids. For the CDR3, the DNA is TGTGCCAGCAGCTTTATGGACAGAGAGTACTTC. This gives the protein CASSFMDREYF.

The V call is TRBV5-6, the J call TRBJ2-7, with unresolved D. The CDR3 length is 15 residues. V was cut by 0 bases and J by 0 bases, with 10 bases left in between. CDR1 and CDR2 from the germline V gene are SGHDT and YYEEEE. The DNA for the CDR3 is TGTGCCAGCAGCTTGGGACCGACCAACTCCTACGAGCAGTACTTC. Translated, it gives CASSLGPTNSYEQYF. The full variable domain, in which reference TRBV5-6 and TRBJ2-7 provide the parts outside the CDR3, is DAGVTQSPTHLIKTRGQQVTLRCSPKSGHDTVSWYQQALGQGPQFIFQYYEEEERQRGNFPDRFSGHQFPNYSSELNVNALLLGDSALYLCASSLGPTNSYEQYFGPGTRLTVT.

The V call is TRBV27, the J call TRBJ1-2, with 8 bases aligning to TRBD1. V dropped 5 bases and J dropped 4; count of bases not matched to a gene: 9. The CDR3 has 15 amino acids. The V gene's germline CDR1 is MNHEY and CDR2 SMNVEV (reference sequence). Here the CDR3 reads CASSASGGAAYGYTF. The CDR3 DNA follows: TGTGCCAGCAGTGCCTCAGGGGGCGCAGCCTATGGCTACACCTTC.

The rearrangement links TRBV4-2 to TRBJ2-7; D is uncertain. The CDR3 has 15 amino acids. Germline CDR1 LGHNA, CDR2 YNFKEQ. Between the trimmed V and J ends, which lost 0 bases and 2 bases, there was a span of 11 bases. The CDR3 sequence is CASSQEFGSAYEQYF. The CDR3 nucleotides read TGTGCCAGCAGCCAAGAATTCGGTTCTGCCTACGAGCAGTACTTC.

CDR3 region: CASSQGGPLLTGELFF. The CDR3 nucleotides are TGTGCCAGCAGCCAAGGGGGACCCCTACTGACCGGGGAGCTGTTTTTT. The chain joins TRBV14 to TRBJ2-2; D tentatively fits TRBD1 or TRBD2 (5 bases each). Germline CDR1 reads SGHDN; CDR2 reads FVKESK. Trimming pared 1 base from V and 5 bases from J, leaving 14 bases between. The CDR3 spans 16 residues.

The chain is built from TRBV25-1 and TRBJ2-1; 9 bases are shared with TRBD2. V lost 1 base, J lost 4 bases, and 5 bases stayed unmatched. The CDR3 is made up of 16 amino acids. Germline assignment: CDR1 MGHDK and CDR2 SYGVNS. The CDR3 nucleotides are TGTGCCAGCAGTGAATTAGCGGGAGTGCAATACAATGAGCAGTTCTTC. This sequence encodes CASSELAGVQYNEQFF.

V gene TRBV28 combines with J gene TRBJ2-3; tentative D call: TRBD1 (5 bases). The CDR3 is 13 residues long. Trimming left V 7 bases short and J 4 bases short, with 12 bases between. Germline values: CDR1 MDHEN, CDR2 SYDVKM. The CDR3 region has the DNA TGTGCCAGCACCTCAGGGCCCCCAGATACGCAGTATTTT. Translating gives CASTSGPPDTQYF.

The chain joins TRBV4-2 to TRBJ1-5, with D perhaps TRBD1 (5 bases). This CDR3 comprises 15 residues. Trimming shortened V by 3 bases and J by 0 bases, and 9 bases separated the two germline ends. Germline V CDR1 and CDR2: LGHNA, YNFKEQ. This CDR3 reads CASSHFRDSNQPQHF. The DNA of the CDR3 is TGTGCCAGCAGCCATTTCAGGGATAGCAATCAGCCCCAGCATTTT.

This clone has only one observation. The V gene is TRBV5-6, the J gene TRBJ1-6, with TRBD1 matching 7 bases. Germline V CDR1 and CDR2: SGHDT, YYEEEE. Trimming removed 3 bases from V and 5 bases from J; junction bases left unmatched: 2. This CDR3 is built from 14 residues. DNA of the CDR3: TGTGCCAGCAGCTCAACAGGGGATAATTCACCCCTCCACTTT. Residues: CASSSTGDNSPLHF.

The chain links TRBV6-5 to TRBJ1-2; 10 bases fit TRBD1. This CDR3 spans 14 amino acids. The junction had 1 base not matched to a gene; V was cut back by 2 bases and J by 4 bases. Germline V gives CDR1 MNHEY, CDR2 SVGAGI. Here the CDR3 reads CASSYRDRGYGYTF. The CDR3, as DNA: TGTGCCAGCAGTTACCGGGACAGGGGCTATGGCTACACCTTC.

As regards this clone: At one boundary the junction diverges from the germline segment, which might be a read error. The rearrangement joins TRBV19 to TRBJ2-5; no clear D. Germline assignment: CDR1 LNHDA and CDR2 SQIVND (reference sequence). The CDR3 length is 12 residues. The CDR3 DNA follows: TGTGCCAGTAGTATCCCGGCAGCCAATTTACACTTC. Translation: CASSIPAANLHF.

V and J are TRBV7-6 and TRBJ1-6; D remains ambiguous. This CDR3 spans 14 amino acids. Trimming cost V 5 bases and J 8 bases, with 13 bases left between them. In germline, CDR1 is SGHVS, CDR2 FNYEAQ. The CDR3 here is CASSAGLVDSPLHF. The CDR3 DNA reads TGTGCCAGCAGCGCCGGGCTGGTTGATTCACCCCTCCACTTT.

The chain employs TRBV27 and TRBJ1-5, with 7 bases lining up with TRBD1. The CDR3 spans 13 residues. Germline-derived CDR1 and CDR2 are MNHEY and SMNVEV (reference sequence). The junction had 3 bases not matched to a gene; V was cut back by 5 bases and J by 5 bases. DNA for the CDR3: TGTGCCAGCAGTGGGACAGTTGATCAGCCCCAGCATTTT. This sequence encodes CASSGTVDQPQHF.

The CDR3 DNA sequence: TGTGCCAGCAGCCTACCGGGGCGGGAGTATGGCGAGCAGTACTTC. Protein: CASSLPGREYGEQYF. The V gene is TRBV5-4, the J gene TRBJ2-7; 7 bases line up with TRBD2. Germline V CDR1 and CDR2: SGHNT, YYREEE (reference sequence). Trimming took 4 bases from V and 6 from J; bases not matched to a gene: 13. The CDR3 covers 15 residues.

This clone was counted once. The J gene is TRBJ2-7, the V gene TRBV4-1; a weak D match, TRBD1 (6 bases). Deletions cut 3 bases from V and 3 bases from J, with 18 bases between. Germline V CDR1 and CDR2: MGHRA, YSYEKL. The CDR3 runs 16 residues. CDR3 in amino acids: CASSQATLGASYEQYF. The CDR3 region has the DNA TGCGCCAGCAGCCAGGCTACTCTGGGGGCCAGCTACGAGCAGTACTTC.

This chain links TRBV29-1 with TRBJ1-5, with D perhaps TRBD1 (5 bases). Looked up from germline, CDR1 is SQVTM and CDR2 is ANQGSEA. CDR3 length equals 12 residues. V was pared by 4 bases and J by 1 base, with 5 bases between. DNA of the CDR3: TGCAGCGTTGCAGGGAGCAATCAGCCCCAGCATTTT. Protein sequence: CSVAGSNQPQHF.